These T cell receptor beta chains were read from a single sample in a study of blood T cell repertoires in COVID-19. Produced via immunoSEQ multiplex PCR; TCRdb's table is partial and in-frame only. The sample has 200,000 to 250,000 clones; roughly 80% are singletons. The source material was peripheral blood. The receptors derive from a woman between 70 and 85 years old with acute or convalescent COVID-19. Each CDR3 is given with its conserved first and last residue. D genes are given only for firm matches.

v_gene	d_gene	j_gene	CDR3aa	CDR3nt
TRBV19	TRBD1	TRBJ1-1	CASSTLPDRGPEAFF	TGTGCCAGTAGTACCTTGCCGGACAGGGGCCCTGAAGCTTTCTTT
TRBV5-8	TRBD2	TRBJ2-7	CASSFRAGGTYEQYF	TGTGCCAGCAGCTTTAGAGCGGGGGGGACCTACGAGCAGTACTTC
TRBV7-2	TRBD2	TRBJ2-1	CASSLEGTSMNEQFF	TGTGCCAGCAGCTTAGAAGGGACTAGCATGAATGAGCAGTTCTTC
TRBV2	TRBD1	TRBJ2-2	CASNEIRQGPGELFF	TGTGCCAGCAACGAAATCCGACAGGGGCCCGGGGAGCTGTTTTTT
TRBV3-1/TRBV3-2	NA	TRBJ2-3	CASSRRGASSTDTQYF	TGTGCCAGCAGCCGCCGCGGGGCTAGTTCCACAGATACGCAGTATTTT
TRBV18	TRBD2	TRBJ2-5	CASSRASGGQETQYF	TGTGCCAGCTCACGGGCTAGCGGGGGCCAAGAGACCCAGTACTTC
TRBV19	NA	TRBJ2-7	CASSDRGTQYF	TGTGCCAGTAGTGACCGCGGGACGCAGTACTTC
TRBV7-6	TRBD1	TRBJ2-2	CASSFSFRGTGELFF	TGTGCCAGCAGCTTTTCGTTCAGGGGGACCGGGGAGCTGTTTTTT
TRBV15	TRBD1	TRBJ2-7	CATSRAGTGTYEQYF	TGTGCCACCAGCAGAGCCGGGACAGGGACCTACGAGCAGTACTTC
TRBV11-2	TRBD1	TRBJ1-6	CASSFLDRRNSPLHF	TGTGCCAGCAGCTTCTTGGACAGGAGAAATTCACCCCTCCACTTT
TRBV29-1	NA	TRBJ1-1	CSVGTGRTEAFF	TGCAGCGTAGGGACGGGGAGGACTGAAGCTTTCTTT
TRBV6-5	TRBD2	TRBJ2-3	CASTGGGVGTDTQYF	TGTGCCAGCACGGGGGGAGGAGTGGGCACAGATACGCAGTATTTT
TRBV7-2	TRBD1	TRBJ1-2	CASSAGTGYGYTF	TGTGCCAGCAGCGCCGGGACAGGTTATGGCTACACCTTC
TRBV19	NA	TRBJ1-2	CASSPTDSLNYGYTF	TGTGCCAGTAGTCCGACCGACAGTCTAAACTATGGCTACACCTTC
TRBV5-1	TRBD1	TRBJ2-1	CASSLAPGTGENEQFF	TGCGCCAGCAGCTTGGCGCCCGGGACAGGGGAAAATGAGCAGTTCTTC